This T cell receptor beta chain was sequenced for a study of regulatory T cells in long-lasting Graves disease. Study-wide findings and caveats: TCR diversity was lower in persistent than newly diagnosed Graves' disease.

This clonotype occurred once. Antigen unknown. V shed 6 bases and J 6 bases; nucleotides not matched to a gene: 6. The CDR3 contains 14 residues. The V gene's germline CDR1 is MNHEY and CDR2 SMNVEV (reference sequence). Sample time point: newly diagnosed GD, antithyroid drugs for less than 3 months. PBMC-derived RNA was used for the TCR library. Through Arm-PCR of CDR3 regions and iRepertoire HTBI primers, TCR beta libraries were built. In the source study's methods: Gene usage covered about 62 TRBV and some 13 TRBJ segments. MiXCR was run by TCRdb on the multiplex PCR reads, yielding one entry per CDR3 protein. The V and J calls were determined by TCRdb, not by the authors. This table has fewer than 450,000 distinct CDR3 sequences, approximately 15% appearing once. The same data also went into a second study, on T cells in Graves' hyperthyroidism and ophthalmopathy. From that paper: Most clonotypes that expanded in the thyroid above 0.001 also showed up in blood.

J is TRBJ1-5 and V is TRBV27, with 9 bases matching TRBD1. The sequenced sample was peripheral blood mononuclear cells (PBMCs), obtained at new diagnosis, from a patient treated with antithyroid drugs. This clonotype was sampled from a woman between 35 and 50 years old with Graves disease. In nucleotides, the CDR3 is TGTGCCAGCAGCACAGGGGGCGGGGGTCAGCCCCAGCATTTT. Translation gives CASSTGGGGQPQHF.